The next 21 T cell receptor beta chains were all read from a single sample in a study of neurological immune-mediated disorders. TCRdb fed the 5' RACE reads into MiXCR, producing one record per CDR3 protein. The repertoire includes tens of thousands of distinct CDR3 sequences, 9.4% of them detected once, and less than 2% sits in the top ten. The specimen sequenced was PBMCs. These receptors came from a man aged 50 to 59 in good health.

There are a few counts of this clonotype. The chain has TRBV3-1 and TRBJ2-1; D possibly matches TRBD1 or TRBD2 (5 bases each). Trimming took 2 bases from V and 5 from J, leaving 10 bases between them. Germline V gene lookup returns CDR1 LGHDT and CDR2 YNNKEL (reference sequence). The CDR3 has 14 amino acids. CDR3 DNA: TGTGCCAGCAGCCAATCGGGGACGGACAATGAGCAGTTCTTC. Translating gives CASSQSGTDNEQFF.

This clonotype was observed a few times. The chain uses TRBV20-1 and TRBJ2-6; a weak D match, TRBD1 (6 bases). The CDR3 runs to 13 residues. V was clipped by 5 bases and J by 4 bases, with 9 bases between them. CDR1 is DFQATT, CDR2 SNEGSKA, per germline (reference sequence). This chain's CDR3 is CSAAGAGANVLTF. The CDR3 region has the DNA TGCAGTGCTGCAGGGGCAGGGGCCAACGTCCTGACTTTC.

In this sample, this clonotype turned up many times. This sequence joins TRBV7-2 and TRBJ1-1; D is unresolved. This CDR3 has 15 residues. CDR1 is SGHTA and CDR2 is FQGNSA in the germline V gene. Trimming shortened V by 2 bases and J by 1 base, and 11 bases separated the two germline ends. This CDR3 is CASSLPRLGNTEAFF. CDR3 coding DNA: TGTGCCAGCAGCTTACCTCGACTGGGGAACACTGAAGCTTTCTTT. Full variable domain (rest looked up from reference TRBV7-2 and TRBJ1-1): GAGVSQSPSNKVTEKGKDVELRCDPISGHTALYWYRQSLGQGLEFLIYFQGNSAPDKSGLPSDRFSAERTGGSVSTLTIQRTQQEDSAVYLCASSLPRLGNTEAFFGQGTRLTVV.

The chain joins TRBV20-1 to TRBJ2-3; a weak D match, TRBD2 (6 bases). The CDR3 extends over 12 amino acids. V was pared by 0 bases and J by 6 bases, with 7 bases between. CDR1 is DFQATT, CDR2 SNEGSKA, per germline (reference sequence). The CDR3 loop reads CSAREAGDTQYF. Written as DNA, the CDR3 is TGCAGTGCTAGAGAGGCGGGGGATACGCAGTATTTT.

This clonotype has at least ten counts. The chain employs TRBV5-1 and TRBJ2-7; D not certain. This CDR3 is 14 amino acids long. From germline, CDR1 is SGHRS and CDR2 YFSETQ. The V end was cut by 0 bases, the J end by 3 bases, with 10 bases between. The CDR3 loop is CASSLALGRYEQYF. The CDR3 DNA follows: TGCGCCAGCAGCTTGGCCTTAGGGCGCTACGAGCAGTACTTC.

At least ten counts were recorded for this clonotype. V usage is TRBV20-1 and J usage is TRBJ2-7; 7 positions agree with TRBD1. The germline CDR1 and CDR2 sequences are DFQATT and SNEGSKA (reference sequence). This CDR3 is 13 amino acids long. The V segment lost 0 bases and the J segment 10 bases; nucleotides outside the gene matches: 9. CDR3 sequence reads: CSARDVQGIDQYF. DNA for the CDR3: TGCAGTGCTAGAGACGTACAGGGGATCGATCAGTACTTC.

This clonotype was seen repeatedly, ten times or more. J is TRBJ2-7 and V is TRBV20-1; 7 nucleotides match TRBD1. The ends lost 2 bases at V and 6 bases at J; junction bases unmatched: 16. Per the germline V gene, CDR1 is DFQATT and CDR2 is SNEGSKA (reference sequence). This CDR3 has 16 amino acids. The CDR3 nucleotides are TGCAGTGCTAGACAAGCGAGGGGGCCCCAGGCGGCCGAGCAGTACTTC. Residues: CSARQARGPQAAEQYF.

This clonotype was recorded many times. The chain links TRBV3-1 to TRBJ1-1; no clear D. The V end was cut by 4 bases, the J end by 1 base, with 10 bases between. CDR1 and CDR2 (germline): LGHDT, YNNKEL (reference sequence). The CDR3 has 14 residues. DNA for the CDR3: TGTGCCAGCAGCCCCCTTGGCCAGAACACTGAAGCTTTCTTT. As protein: CASSPLGQNTEAFF.

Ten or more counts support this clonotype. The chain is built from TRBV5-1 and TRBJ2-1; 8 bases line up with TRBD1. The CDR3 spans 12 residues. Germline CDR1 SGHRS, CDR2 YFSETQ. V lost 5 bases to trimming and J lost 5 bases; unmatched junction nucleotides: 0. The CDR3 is CASRTGDNEQFF. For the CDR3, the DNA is TGCGCCAGCAGGACAGGGGACAATGAGCAGTTCTTC.

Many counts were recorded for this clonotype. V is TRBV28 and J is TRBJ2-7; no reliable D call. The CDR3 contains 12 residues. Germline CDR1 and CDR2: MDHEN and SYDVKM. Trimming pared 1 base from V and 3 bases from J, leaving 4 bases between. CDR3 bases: TGTGCCAGCAGTTTATCCGGCTACGAGCAGTACTTC. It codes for CASSLSGYEQYF.

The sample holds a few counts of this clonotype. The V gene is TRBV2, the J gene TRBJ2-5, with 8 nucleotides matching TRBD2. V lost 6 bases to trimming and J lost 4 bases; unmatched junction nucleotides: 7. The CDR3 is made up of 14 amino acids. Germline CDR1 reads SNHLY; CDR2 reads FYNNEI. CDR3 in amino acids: CASSKGLVVETQYF. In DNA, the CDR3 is TGTGCCAGCAGCAAGGGACTAGTAGTAGAGACCCAGTACTTC.

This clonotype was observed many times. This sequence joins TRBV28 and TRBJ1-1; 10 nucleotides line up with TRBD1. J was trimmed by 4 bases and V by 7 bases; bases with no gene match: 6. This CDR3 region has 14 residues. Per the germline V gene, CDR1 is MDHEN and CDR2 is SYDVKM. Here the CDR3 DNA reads TGTGCCAGCACCCTGGGGGACAGGGGCACTGAAGCTTTCTTT. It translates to CASTLGDRGTEAFF.

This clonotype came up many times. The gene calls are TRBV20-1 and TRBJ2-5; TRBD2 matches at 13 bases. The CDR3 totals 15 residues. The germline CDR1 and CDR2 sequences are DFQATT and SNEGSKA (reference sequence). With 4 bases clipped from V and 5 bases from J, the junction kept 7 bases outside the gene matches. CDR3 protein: CSATKTSGRIETQYF. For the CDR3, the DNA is TGCAGTGCTACCAAGACTAGCGGGAGGATCGAGACCCAGTACTTC.

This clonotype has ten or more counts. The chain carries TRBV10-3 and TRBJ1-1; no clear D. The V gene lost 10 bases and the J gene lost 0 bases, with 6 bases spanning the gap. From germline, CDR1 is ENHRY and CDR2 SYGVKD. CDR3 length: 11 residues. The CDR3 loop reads CASRVNTEAFF. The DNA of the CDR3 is TGTGCCAGCCGGGTGAACACTGAAGCTTTCTTT.

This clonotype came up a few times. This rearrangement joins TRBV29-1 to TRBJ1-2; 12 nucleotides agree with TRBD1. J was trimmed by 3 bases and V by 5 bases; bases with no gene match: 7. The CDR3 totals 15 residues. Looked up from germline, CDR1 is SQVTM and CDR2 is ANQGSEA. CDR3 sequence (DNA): TGCAGCGTTACCAAAGGGACAGGGGGCTACTATGGCTACACCTTC. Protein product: CSVTKGTGGYYGYTF.

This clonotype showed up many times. Written as DNA, the CDR3 is TGCGCCAGCAGCTTGGACCTGGGAGGGAATCAGCCCCAGCATTTT. Residues: CASSLDLGGNQPQHF. The rearrangement links TRBV5-1 to TRBJ1-5; D gene ambiguous. The germline CDR1 and CDR2 sequences are SGHRS and YFSETQ. V dropped 0 bases and J dropped 4 bases, with 11 bases sitting between them. The CDR3 totals 15 residues.

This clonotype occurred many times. CDR3 in DNA: TGTGCCAGCAGCTTATCATATAATCAGCCCCAGCATTTT. It encodes CASSLSYNQPQHF. The J gene is TRBJ1-5, the V gene TRBV7-9, with D uncertain. The CDR3 sequence is 13 residues long. CDR1 and CDR2 from the germline V gene are SEHNR and FQNEAQ (reference sequence). V gave up 2 bases and J gave up 4 bases, with 6 bases separating them. Full variable domain (missing parts from reference TRBV7-9 and TRBJ1-5): DTGVSQNPRHKITKRGQNVTFRCDPISEHNRLYWYRQTLGQGPEFLTYFQNEAQLEKSRLLSDRFSAERPKGSFSTLEIQRTEQGDSAMYLCASSLSYNQPQHFGDGTRLSIL.

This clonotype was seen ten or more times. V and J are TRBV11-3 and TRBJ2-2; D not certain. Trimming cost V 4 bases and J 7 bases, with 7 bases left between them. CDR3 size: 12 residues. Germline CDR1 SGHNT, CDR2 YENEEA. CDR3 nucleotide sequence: TGTGCCAGCAGCTACTACGGCGGGGAGCTGTTTTTT. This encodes CASSYYGGELFF.

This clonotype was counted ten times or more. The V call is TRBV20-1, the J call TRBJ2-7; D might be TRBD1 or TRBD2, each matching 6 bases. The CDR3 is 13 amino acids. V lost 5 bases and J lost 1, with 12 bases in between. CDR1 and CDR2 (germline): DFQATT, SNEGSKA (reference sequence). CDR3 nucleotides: TGCAGTGCTGACAAGGGGGGTTCCTACGAGCAGTACTTC. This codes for CSADKGGSYEQYF.

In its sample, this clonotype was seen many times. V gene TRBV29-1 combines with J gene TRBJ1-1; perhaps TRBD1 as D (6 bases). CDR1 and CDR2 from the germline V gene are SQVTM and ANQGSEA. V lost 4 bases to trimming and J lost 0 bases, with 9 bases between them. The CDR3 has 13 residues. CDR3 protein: CSVGGQMNTEAFF. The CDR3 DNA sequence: TGCAGCGTTGGAGGACAGATGAACACTGAAGCTTTCTTT.

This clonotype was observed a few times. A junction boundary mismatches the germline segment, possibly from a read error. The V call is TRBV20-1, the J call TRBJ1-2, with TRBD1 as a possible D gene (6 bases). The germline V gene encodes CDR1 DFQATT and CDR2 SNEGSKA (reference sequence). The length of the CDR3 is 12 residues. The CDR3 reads CSARAQGYGHTF. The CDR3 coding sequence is TGCAGTGCTAGAGCACAGGGCTATGGCCACACCTTC.